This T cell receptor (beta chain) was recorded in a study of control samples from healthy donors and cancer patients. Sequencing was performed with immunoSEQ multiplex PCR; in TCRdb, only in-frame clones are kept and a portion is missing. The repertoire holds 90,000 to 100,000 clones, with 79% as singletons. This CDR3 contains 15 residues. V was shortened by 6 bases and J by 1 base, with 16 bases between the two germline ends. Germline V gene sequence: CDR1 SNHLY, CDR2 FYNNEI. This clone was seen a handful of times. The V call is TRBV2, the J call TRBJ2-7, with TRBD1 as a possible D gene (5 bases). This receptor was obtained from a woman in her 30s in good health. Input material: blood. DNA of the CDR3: TGTGCCAGCAGCCCAAGGAGCACAGGATCCTACGAGCAGTACTTC. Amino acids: CASSPRSTGSYEQYF.